Sequencing of this TCR beta chain was carried out in a study of blood T cell repertoires in COVID-19. Study context: Italy, Spain and the United States were the sources of the convalescent and acute COVID-19 samples.

CDR3 length equals 14 residues. With V trimmed by 3 bases and J by 2 bases, 4 bases remained unmatched. Germline V gives CDR1 GTSNPN, CDR2 SVGIG (reference sequence). In the study's own analysis: How many nucleated cells were present was estimated from reference gene primer amplification. Method: immunoSEQ multiplex PCR; TCRdb's copy keeps in-frame clones and lacks some. V, J and clone size derive from that table, while D and trimming were established from the DNA sequence. The sample carries approximately 120,000 clones, about 87% recorded once. What was sequenced was peripheral blood. The clonotype originates from a woman aged 45-65 years with acute or convalescent COVID-19. The chain links TRBV30 to TRBJ1-1, with TRBD1 matching 9 bases. CDR3: CAWRQGAGNTEAFF. For the CDR3, the DNA is TGTGCCTGGAGACAGGGGGCCGGAAACACTGAAGCTTTCTTT.